These T cell receptor beta chains were read from a single sample in a study of blood T cell repertoires in COVID-19. Data came from immunoSEQ multiplex PCR; TCRdb stores just in-frame clones and leaves some out. Here the sample spans tens of thousands of clones, around nine tenths being singletons. Sample: peripheral blood. The origin of the receptors is a woman in her seventies with acute or convalescent COVID-19. Each CDR3 is given with its conserved first and last residue.

v_call: TRBV19
cdr3_length: 13
j_call: TRBJ1-2
cdr3_aa: CASTYNGGYGYTF

v_call: TRBV5-1
cdr3_length: 15
j_call: TRBJ1-3
cdr3_aa: CASSLSGGDGNTIYF

v_call: TRBV30
cdr3_length: 14
j_call: TRBJ2-7
cdr3_aa: CAWSAAPNSYEQYF

v_call: TRBV5-8
cdr3_length: 12
j_call: TRBJ1-1
cdr3_aa: CASRLVNTEAFF

v_call: TRBV7-6
cdr3_length: 18
j_call: TRBJ2-1
cdr3_aa: CASSLQPLTSGSYNEQFF

v_call: TRBV2
cdr3_length: 14
j_call: TRBJ1-4
cdr3_aa: CASRSTGGLFKLFF

v_call: TRBV5-1
cdr3_length: 16
j_call: TRBJ2-5
cdr3_aa: CASTQSLAGSQETQYF

v_call: TRBV27
cdr3_length: 13
j_call: TRBJ1-5
cdr3_aa: CASSLMGGQPQHF

v_call: TRBV12-2
cdr3_length: 17
j_call: TRBJ2-2
cdr3_aa: CASRLFNGTLETGELFF

v_call: TRBV30
cdr3_length: 16
j_call: TRBJ2-2
cdr3_aa: CAWSAPGTENTGELFF

v_call: TRBV2
cdr3_length: 13
j_call: TRBJ2-5
cdr3_aa: CASSRDRQETQYF

v_call: TRBV5-1
cdr3_length: 14
j_call: TRBJ2-1
cdr3_aa: CASSIAGGRIEQFF

v_call: TRBV3-1/TRBV3-2
cdr3_length: 16
j_call: TRBJ2-5
cdr3_aa: CASRPTTSGSRETQYF

v_call: TRBV6-1
cdr3_length: 16
j_call: TRBJ1-2
cdr3_aa: CASSGKPGQGARGYTF

v_call: TRBV15
cdr3_length: 14
j_call: TRBJ1-2
cdr3_aa: CATSRDPGDYGYTF

v_call: TRBV5-4
cdr3_length: 15
j_call: TRBJ2-1
cdr3_aa: CASSADTTSGNEQFF

v_call: TRBV5-1
cdr3_length: 14
j_call: TRBJ1-2
cdr3_aa: CASSLAEGTDGYTF

v_call: TRBV5-1
cdr3_length: 14
j_call: TRBJ1-3
cdr3_aa: CASSDRSSGNTIYF

v_call: TRBV5-1
cdr3_length: 15
j_call: TRBJ2-5
cdr3_aa: CASSLGGVNQETQYF

v_call: TRBV6-5
cdr3_length: 14
j_call: TRBJ1-2
cdr3_aa: CASSLGQGNYGYTF

v_call: TRBV20-1
cdr3_length: 11
j_call: TRBJ1-2
cdr3_aa: CSAKTAYGYTF

v_call: TRBV4-2
cdr3_length: 17
j_call: TRBJ2-1
cdr3_aa: CASSLQLGPSGNNEQFF

v_call: TRBV6-5
cdr3_length: 13
j_call: TRBJ1-3
cdr3_aa: CASSSSPGNTIYF

v_call: TRBV15
cdr3_length: 14
j_call: TRBJ2-5
cdr3_aa: CATSRPTGMEDQYF

v_call: TRBV25-1
cdr3_length: 15
j_call: TRBJ1-3
cdr3_aa: CASSDQGARGNTIYF

v_call: TRBV2
cdr3_length: 14
j_call: TRBJ2-3
cdr3_aa: CASSEQGWADTQYF

v_call: TRBV6-5
cdr3_length: 16
j_call: TRBJ2-3
cdr3_aa: CASSSGLAVGRGTQYF

v_call: TRBV6-2/TRBV6-3
cdr3_length: 12
j_call: TRBJ2-7
cdr3_aa: CASSYINYEQYF